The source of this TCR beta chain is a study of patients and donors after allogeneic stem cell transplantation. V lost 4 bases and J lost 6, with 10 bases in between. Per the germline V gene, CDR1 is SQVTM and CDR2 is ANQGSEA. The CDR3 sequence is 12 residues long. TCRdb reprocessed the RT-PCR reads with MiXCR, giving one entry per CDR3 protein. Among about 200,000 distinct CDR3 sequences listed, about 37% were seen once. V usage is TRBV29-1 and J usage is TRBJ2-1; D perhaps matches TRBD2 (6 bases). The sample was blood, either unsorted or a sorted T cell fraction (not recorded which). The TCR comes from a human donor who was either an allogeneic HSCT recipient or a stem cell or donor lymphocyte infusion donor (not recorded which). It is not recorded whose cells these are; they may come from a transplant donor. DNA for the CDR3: TGCAGCGTTGGGAGGGCGGGCAATGAGCAGTTCTTC. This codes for CSVGRAGNEQFF.